The 24 T cell receptor beta chains reported below all come from one sample, sequenced in a study of T cell changes during pregnancy in multiple sclerosis (dated by TCRdb to the late 2010s). Library method: the immunoSEQ multiplex PCR assay. This is the immuneACCESS table as TCRdb keeps it, with only in-frame sequences that have V and J called. A part of the clones is gone; compared with another copy, unresolved V genes explain less than half, and the rest is unexplained. This sample gives roughly 70,000 clones in total; approximately 92% of them show up just once. The ten largest clones take up 2.8% of the sample. The sequenced sample was peripheral blood, obtained in the third trimester of pregnancy. The source is a female donor in good health, enrolled as a control in a pregnancy study.

This rearrangement joins TRBV7-9 to TRBJ1-4; 9 bases map to TRBD1. Germline V gives CDR1 SEHNR, CDR2 FQNEAQ (reference sequence). This CDR3 region has 15 residues. V lost 1 base and J lost 3; bases outside the gene matches: 0. CDR3 sequence (DNA): TGTGCCAGCAGCTTAGGACAGGGGGCTAATGAAAAACTGTTTTTT. This gives the protein CASSLGQGANEKLFF.

The chain combines TRBV5-6 with TRBJ1-2, with D perhaps TRBD1 (6 bases). This CDR3 is 15 amino acids long. CDR1 is SGHDT, CDR2 YYEEEE, per germline. Deletions cut 3 bases from V and 2 bases from J, with 14 bases between. The CDR3 protein is CASSWGTQTNYGYTF. CDR3 in DNA: TGTGCCAGCAGCTGGGGGACACAGACAAACTATGGCTACACCTTC.

This clone has a single count. This chain uses TRBV5-4 with TRBJ1-2, with 9 nucleotides matching TRBD1. Trimming cost V 5 bases and J 8 bases; bases outside gene matches: 7. The CDR3 covers 13 residues. Germline V gives CDR1 SGHNT, CDR2 YYREEE (reference sequence). The CDR3 DNA sequence: TGTGCCAGCAGGGCCGGGACAGGGAACGGCTACACCTTC. Residues: CASRAGTGNGYTF.

The genes are TRBV13 and TRBJ1-3, with D possibly being TRBD1 (5 bases). The CDR3 contains 15 residues. The ends were cut back, 4 bases at V and 0 bases at J, with 10 bases in the middle. Germline V gene sequence: CDR1 PRHDT, CDR2 FYEKMQ (reference sequence). CDR3 sequence (DNA): TGTGCCAGCAGCTCATTGGGGGGCTCTGGAAACACCATATATTTT. The encoded protein is CASSSLGGSGNTIYF.

This chain uses TRBV5-5 with TRBJ1-1, with D uncertain. The V and J ends lost 0 bases and 2 bases respectively, with 11 bases between them. There are 15 residues in the CDR3. The germline V gene encodes CDR1 SGHKS and CDR2 YYEKEE (reference sequence). The CDR3 spells CASSLDRRGNTEAFF. The CDR3 DNA sequence: TGTGCCAGCAGCTTGGACCGACGGGGAAACACTGAAGCTTTCTTT. The whole variable domain, remainder taken from reference TRBV5-5 and TRBJ1-1, is DAGVTQSPTHLIKTRGQQVTLRCSPISGHKSVSWYQQVLGQGPQFIFQYYEKEERGRGNFPDRFSARQFPNYSSELNVNALLLGDSALYLCASSLDRRGNTEAFFGQGTRLTVV.

This chain connects TRBV28 to TRBJ1-1; 9 bases line up with TRBD1. There are 14 residues in the CDR3. Germline CDR1 reads MDHEN; CDR2 reads SYDVKM. Losses at the gene ends were 5 bases for V and 3 bases for J; bases not matched to a gene: 4. The DNA for the CDR3 is TGTGCCAGCAGTAACAGGGGGCTCGACACTGAAGCTTTCTTT. Translating it yields CASSNRGLDTEAFF. Full variable domain (rest looked up from reference TRBV28 and TRBJ1-1): DVKVTQSSRYLVKRTGEKVFLECVQDMDHENMFWYRQDPGLGLRLIYFSYDVKMKEKGDIPEGYSVSREKKERFSLILESASTNQTSMYLCASSNRGLDTEAFFGQGTRLTVV.

For the CDR3, the DNA is TGCGCCAGCAGCTTAAGCGGGGGAAACACCGGGGAGCTGTTTTTT. Translating gives CASSLSGGNTGELFF. The chain carries TRBV5-1 and TRBJ2-2, with TRBD2 matching over 8 bases. The CDR3 loop spans 15 amino acids. The germline V gene has CDR1 SGHRS and CDR2 YFSETQ. V shed 2 bases, J shed 2 bases, and the junction held 2 bases outside the gene matches. Based on the CDR3 plus reference TRBV5-1 and TRBJ2-2, the full variable domain is KAGVTQTPRYLIKTRGQQVTLSCSPISGHRSVSWYQQTPGQGLQFLFEYFSETQRNKGNFPGRFSGRQFSNSRSEMNVSTLELGDSALYLCASSLSGGNTGELFFGEGSRLTVL.

In nucleotides, the CDR3 is TGTGCCTGGAGTCCGGCAGATACGCAGTATTTT. Protein product: CAWSPADTQYF. The chain links TRBV30 to TRBJ2-3; no clear D gene. V was shortened by 2 bases and J by 4 bases, with 4 bases between the two germline ends. CDR1 is GTSNPN and CDR2 is SVGIG in the germline V gene (reference sequence). There are 11 residues in the CDR3. The full variable domain, in which reference TRBV30 and TRBJ2-3 provide the parts outside the CDR3, is SQTIHQWPATLVQPVGSPLSLECTVEGTSNPNLYWYRQAAGRGLQLLFYSVGIGQISSEVPQNLSASRPQDRQFILSSKKLLLSDSGFYLCAWSPADTQYFGPGTRLTVL.

This chain joins TRBV7-8 and TRBJ1-5; 9 bases map to TRBD1. CDR3 size: 15 residues. Germline V CDR1 and CDR2: SGHVS, FQNEAQ. J lost 3 bases, V lost 3 bases, and 3 bases had no gene match. The CDR3 DNA reads as TGTGCCAGCAGCTTTGGACAGGGGTACAATCAGCCCCAGCATTTT. The encoded protein is CASSFGQGYNQPQHF.

This chain connects TRBV4-1 to TRBJ2-2, with D possibly matching TRBD1 (5 bases). This CDR3 has 14 residues. V was shortened by 2 bases and J by 3 bases, with 7 bases between the two germline ends. Germline-derived CDR1 and CDR2 are MGHRA and YSYEKL. As DNA, the CDR3 is TGCGCCAGCAGCCAATCAGGGTACACCGGGGAGCTGTTTTTT. Translating gives CASSQSGYTGELFF.

The chain carries TRBV15 and TRBJ2-5, with 8 nucleotides matching TRBD1. Trimming removed 1 base from V and 2 bases from J; junction bases left unmatched: 15. This CDR3 is 19 amino acids long. In germline, CDR1 is LNHNV, CDR2 YYDKDF (reference sequence). DNA for the CDR3: TGTGCCACCAGCAGAGGGCTCCCTTTCAGGGGGCGAAATCAAGAGACCCAGTACTTC. Translation gives CATSRGLPFRGRNQETQYF.

The chain combines TRBV11-3 with TRBJ2-1; D not resolved. V was shortened by 0 bases and J by 6 bases, with 12 bases between the two germline ends. CDR3 size: 15 residues. Germline-derived CDR1 and CDR2 are SGHNT and YENEEA. In DNA form, the CDR3 reads TGTGCCAGCAGCTTAGATCAGGTTAGGTCCAATGAGCAGTTCTTC. This translates into CASSLDQVRSNEQFF.

For the CDR3, the DNA is TGTGCCAGCAGTTCGGCCGGGACAGCGCAATCCTACGAGCAGTACTTC. Translation gives CASSSAGTAQSYEQYF. The chain employs TRBV6-7 and TRBJ2-7; 7 bases fit TRBD1. TRBV6-7 is placed among ORFs of uncertain function. V shed 4 bases and J 1 base; nucleotides not matched to a gene: 10. This CDR3 has 16 residues.

The rearrangement links TRBV7-9 to TRBJ2-1; 9 bases are a match to TRBD2. With V trimmed by 5 bases and J by 2 bases, 7 bases remained unmatched. Looked up from germline, CDR1 is SEHNR and CDR2 is FQNEAQ (reference sequence). CDR3 length: 16 amino acids. The DNA of the CDR3 is TGTGCCAGCAGCCCCAGCGGGAGGTCCCCCTACAATGAGCAGTTCTTC. Encoded protein: CASSPSGRSPYNEQFF.

The chain recombines TRBV28 with TRBJ2-2; D might be TRBD2 (6 bases). Trimming removed 3 bases at V and 3 bases at J, with 14 bases between. The CDR3 is 16 residues long. Germline CDR1 is MDHEN and CDR2 is SYDVKM. The CDR3 here is CASSFLAGRDTGELFF. In nucleotides, the CDR3 is TGTGCCAGCAGTTTTTTGGCGGGGCGGGACACCGGGGAGCTGTTTTTT. Full variable domain (missing parts from reference TRBV28 and TRBJ2-2): DVKVTQSSRYLVKRTGEKVFLECVQDMDHENMFWYRQDPGLGLRLIYFSYDVKMKEKGDIPEGYSVSREKKERFSLILESASTNQTSMYLCASSFLAGRDTGELFFGEGSRLTVL.

The rearrangement links TRBV2 to TRBJ1-1; D is uncertain. The germline CDR1 and CDR2 sequences are SNHLY and FYNNEI. Trimming removed 6 bases at V and 1 base at J, with 12 bases between. CDR3 size: 14 residues. CDR3 DNA sequence: TGTGCCAGCAGACTCTCGACGGGGAACACTGAAGCTTTCTTT. This codes for CASRLSTGNTEAFF. The full variable domain, rest sourced from reference TRBV2 and TRBJ1-1, is EPEVTQTPSHQVTQMGQEVILRCVPISNHLYFYWYRQILGQKVEFLVSFYNNEISEKSEIFDDQFSVERPDGSNFTLKIRSTKLEDSAMYFCASRLSTGNTEAFFGQGTRLTVV.

CDR3 sequence (DNA): TGTGCCAGCAGTTTGAACAGGGGGAGCTACAATGAGCAGTTCTTC. Protein sequence: CASSLNRGSYNEQFF. The rearrangement links TRBV28 to TRBJ2-1, with 8 bases that match TRBD1. CDR3 size: 15 residues. Unmatched junction bases numbered 4, after V lost 3 bases and J lost 3 bases. CDR1 and CDR2 (germline): MDHEN, SYDVKM. Full variable domain (outside the CDR3, taken from reference TRBV28 and TRBJ2-1): DVKVTQSSRYLVKRTGEKVFLECVQDMDHENMFWYRQDPGLGLRLIYFSYDVKMKEKGDIPEGYSVSREKKERFSLILESASTNQTSMYLCASSLNRGSYNEQFFGPGTRLTVL.

This chain joins TRBV19 and TRBJ2-2, with D tentatively TRBD1 (5 bases). V lost 1 base and J 4 bases, leaving 13 bases between the germline ends. The CDR3 length is 16 residues. Per germline, CDR1 LNHDA and CDR2 SQIVND (reference sequence). The chain's CDR3 is CASSIGPGPGTGELFF. The CDR3 nucleotides are TGTGCCAGTAGTATAGGACCAGGGCCTGGCACCGGGGAGCTGTTTTTT.

This chain uses TRBV7-8 with TRBJ2-5; 10 positions agree with TRBD1. The germline CDR1 and CDR2 sequences are SGHVS and FQNEAQ. Losses at the gene ends were 5 bases for V and 4 bases for J; bases not matched to a gene: 4. CDR3 length: 14 amino acids. The CDR3 coding sequence is TGTGCCAGCAGCGTGGACAGGGGGGGAGAGACCCAGTACTTC. It translates to CASSVDRGGETQYF. The full variable domain, completed using reference TRBV7-8 and TRBJ2-5, is GAGVSQSPRYKVAKRGQDVALRCDPISGHVSLFWYQQALGQGPEFLTYFQNEAQLDKSGLPSDRFFAERPEGSVSTLKIQRTQQEDSAVYLCASSVDRGGETQYFGPGTRLLVL.

V gene TRBV27 combines with J gene TRBJ1-2; 8 bases fit TRBD1. Germline V gene lookup returns CDR1 MNHEY and CDR2 SMNVEV (reference sequence). There are 12 residues in the CDR3. After removal of 2 bases from V and 8 bases from J, the junction contained 1 base not matched to a gene. The CDR3 loop reads CASSLPGGGYTF. DNA for the CDR3: TGTGCCAGCAGTTTACCAGGGGGCGGCTACACCTTC.

The rearrangement joins TRBV29-1 to TRBJ2-5, with a possible D match to TRBD1 (6 bases). Trimming pared 5 bases from V and 5 bases from J, leaving 12 bases between. Germline CDR1 SQVTM, CDR2 ANQGSEA. There are 12 residues in the CDR3. CDR3 amino acids: CSVRDTWETQYF. In DNA, the CDR3 is TGCAGCGTTCGGGACACCTGGGAGACCCAGTACTTC.

The chain has TRBV25-1 and TRBJ1-1; D ambiguous. Germline V gene data show CDR1 as MGHDK and CDR2 as SYGVNS. The V end was cut by 2 bases, the J end by 0 bases, with 13 bases between. This CDR3 has 16 residues. This CDR3 is CASSETGESVNTEAFF. DNA for the CDR3: TGTGCCAGCAGTGAAACCGGGGAGAGTGTGAACACTGAAGCTTTCTTT.

The V and J genes are TRBV11-2 and TRBJ2-3; D perhaps matches TRBD1 (6 bases). From germline, CDR1 is SGHAT and CDR2 FQNNGV. Trimming left V 6 bases short and J 4 bases short, with 14 bases between. The CDR3 spans 14 residues. The CDR3 reads CASRIRGVADTQYF. The CDR3 nucleotides are TGTGCCAGCAGGATCAGGGGTGTGGCAGATACGCAGTATTTT.

This chain links TRBV4-3 with TRBJ2-1; possible D gene TRBD1, 5 bases. This CDR3 region has 17 residues. The germline V and J ends were trimmed by 1 base and 9 bases, with 22 bases remaining between them. The V gene's germline CDR1 is LGHNA and CDR2 YSLEER. The CDR3 DNA reads TGCGCCAGCAGCCAAGTGGATCCCAGGGATGGGCTGGGTGAGCAGTTCTTC. This gives the protein CASSQVDPRDGLGEQFF.